Each of the 4 T cell receptor beta chains below was sequenced from the same sample in a study of blood T cell repertoires in COVID-19. Method: immunoSEQ multiplex PCR; TCRdb's copy keeps in-frame clones and lacks some. This table has tens of thousands of clones, approximately 83% appearing once. Specimen: peripheral blood. The receptor source for this set is a man aged 65 to 85 with active COVID-19.

The CDR3 DNA reads as TGTGCCAGCAGCGTAGGGGGGGGCAGCAATCAGCCCCAGCATTTT. It specifies CASSVGGGSNQPQHF. V is TRBV28 and J is TRBJ1-5; D may be TRBD1 (6 bases). CDR3 length equals 15 residues. From germline, CDR1 is MDHEN and CDR2 SYDVKM. Trimming took 6 bases from V and 1 from J, leaving 13 bases between them.

The chain links TRBV6-5 to TRBJ2-7, with D uncertain. The V gene lost 0 bases and the J gene lost 7 bases, with 10 bases spanning the gap. The CDR3 covers 13 residues. Germline CDR1 reads MNHEY; CDR2 reads SVGAGI. CDR3 amino acids: CASSYSGPREQYF. The CDR3 DNA sequence: TGTGCCAGCAGTTACTCGGGCCCCCGGGAGCAGTACTTC.

The chain carries TRBV19 and TRBJ1-5, with D possibly being TRBD1 (5 bases). Looked up from germline, CDR1 is LNHDA and CDR2 is SQIVND (reference sequence). The CDR3 has 14 residues. Trimming shortened V by 8 bases and J by 6 bases, and 17 bases separated the two germline ends. The CDR3 nucleotides are TGTGCCAGTCAATGGGCAGGGAGGGTTCAGCCCCAGCATTTT. Encoded protein: CASQWAGRVQPQHF. Full variable domain (missing parts from reference TRBV19 and TRBJ1-5): DGGITQSPKYLFRKEGQNVTLSCEQNLNHDAMYWYRQDPGQGLRLIYYSQIVNDFQKGDIAEGYSVSREKKESFPLTVTSAQKNPTAFYLCASQWAGRVQPQHFGDGTRLSIL.

This clone has a handful of counts. V is TRBV6-1 and J is TRBJ1-5, with D hard to call. Per the germline V gene, CDR1 is MNHNS and CDR2 is SASEGT. V shed 0 bases and J shed 6 bases, with 12 bases lying between them. The CDR3 totals 15 residues. As DNA, the CDR3 is TGTGCCAGCAGTGAAGCCGTGGTCCGGGGTCAGCCCCAGCATTTT. Translation gives CASSEAVVRGQPQHF.